The rows below give T cell receptor beta chains drawn from one sample of a study of T cell repertoires in cytomegalovirus infection. TCRdb analysed the reads with MiXCR anew, one entry per CDR3 protein. The sample lists about 740,000 distinct CDR3 sequences, 35% to 45% occurring once. Material: PBMCs. Every receptor here comes from a human donor in good health (CMV status not recorded). Some clones in this sample may be carry-over from other donors' samples. Each CDR3 is given with its conserved first and last residue. Each record gives: J gene, D gene, V gene, clone size, CDR3 protein, CDR3 DNA. A D gene is named only where the DNA matches it firmly. Some rows mark clone size as missing; the rest say once, few, many or name a class of expanded clone.

TRBJ2-3 | TRBD2 | TRBV28 | . | CASSSAGLAGVVPDTQYF | TGTGCCAGCAGTTCCGCGGGACTAGCGGGAGTAGTCCCAGATACGCAGTATTTT
TRBJ2-7 | TRBD1 | TRBV28 | . | CASSLAGQGPTYEQYF | TGTGCCAGCAGTTTAGCGGGACAGGGTCCTACCTACGAGCAGTACTTC
TRBJ2-7 | . | TRBV4-2 | . | CASSPAHARSSSYEQYF | TGTGCCAGCAGCCCCGCTCACGCAAGGAGTAGCTCCTACGAGCAGTACTTC
TRBJ2-1 | TRBD2 | TRBV27 | . | CASSWAAGLAGGPGSYNEQFF | TGTGCCAGCAGTTGGGCGGCCGGACTAGCGGGAGGGCCGGGCTCCTACAATGAGCAGTTCTTC
TRBJ1-1 | TRBD1 | TRBV18 | . | CASSPPSGTVTFEAFF | TGTGCCAGCTCACCACCGAGCGGGACAGTCACATTTGAAGCTTTCTTT
TRBJ1-5 | . | TRBV12-3/TRBV12-4 | . | CASSITQGNQPQHF | TGTGCCAGCAGTATAACACAGGGAAATCAGCCCCAGCATTTT
TRBJ2-7 | . | TRBV6-1 | . | CASTGTPHTYEQYF | TGTGCCAGCACTGGGACACCTCATACCTACGAGCAGTACTTC
TRBJ1-1 | TRBD1 | TRBV7-8 | few | CASKRGLETEAFF | TGTGCCAGCAAGAGGGGGCTCGAGACTGAAGCTTTCTTT
TRBJ1-6 | TRBD1 | TRBV7-2 | . | CASSLGWDSYNSPLHF | TGTGCCAGCAGCCTAGGTTGGGACAGCTATAATTCACCCCTCCACTTT
TRBJ1-3 | . | TRBV20-1 | once | CSARPGKGSYSGNTIYF | TGCAGTGCTAGACCCGGGAAAGGGTCCTACTCTGGAAACACCATATATTTT
TRBJ2-2 | TRBD1 | TRBV7-9 | . | CASRYRQGRNTGELFF | TGTGCCAGCAGATATAGACAGGGAAGGAACACCGGGGAGCTGTTTTTT
TRBJ1-3 | . | TRBV6-5 | few | CASSSDFLGNTIYF | TGTGCCAGCAGTTCCGATTTTCTTGGAAACACCATATATTTT
TRBJ1-1 | . | TRBV28 | . | CASSSPGGNTEAFF | TGTGCCAGCAGTTCCCCGGGGGGGAACACTGAAGCTTTCTTT
TRBJ2-7 | . | TRBV7-8 | many | CASSLAVPREQYF | TGTGCCAGCAGCCTAGCTGTCCCCCGGGAGCAGTACTTC
TRBJ1-2 | . | TRBV6-1 | . | CASSERRPRDTF | TGTGCCAGCAGTGAGAGACGGCCTCGGGACACCTTC
TRBJ2-7 | TRBD2 | TRBV5-1 | few | CASSLDPAGVGEQYF | TGCGCCAGCAGCTTGGACCCAGCGGGAGTGGGTGAGCAGTACTTC
TRBJ1-1 | . | TRBV7-8 | many | CASSPLRGTEAFF | TGTGCCAGCAGCCCTCTGCGCGGAACTGAAGCTTTCTTT
TRBJ1-2 | TRBD1 | TRBV7-2 | many | CASSWSTGDHGYTF | TGTGCCAGCAGCTGGTCGACAGGGGACCATGGCTACACCTTC
TRBJ2-1 | TRBD2 | TRBV5-4 | few | CASSYPGLAGGKGNNEQFF | TGTGCCAGCAGCTACCCGGGACTAGCGGGAGGGAAGGGGAACAATGAGCAGTTCTTC
TRBJ2-5 | . | TRBV7-6 | . | CARSLVRQETKYF | TGTGCCAGAAGCTTAGTTCGGCAAGAGACCAAGTACTTC
TRBJ2-1 | TRBD2 | TRBV5-1 | few | CASSLEGGGAQYNEQFF | TGCGCCAGCAGCTTGGAGGGCGGGGGGGCCCAATACAATGAGCAGTTCTTC
TRBJ1-4 | . | TRBV24-1 | . | CATSDPFDSREKLFF | TGTGCCACCAGTGACCCCTTCGATTCGCGGGAAAAACTGTTTTTT
TRBJ2-6 | TRBD1 | TRBV10-3 | . | CATQDRAGWSGANVLTF | TGTGCCACCCAAGACAGGGCGGGCTGGTCTGGGGCCAACGTCCTGACTTTC
TRBJ1-2 | . | TRBV5-1 | . | CASSLAEGGNGYTF | TGCGCCAGCAGCTTGGCCGAGGGAGGGAATGGCTACACCTTC
TRBJ1-1 | . | TRBV28 | few | CASKVMNTEAFF | TGTGCCAGCAAAGTTATGAACACTGAAGCTTTCTTT
TRBJ1-5 | TRBD1 | TRBV2 | . | CASSERTGDQPQHF | TGTGCCAGCAGTGAAAGGACAGGGGATCAGCCCCAGCATTTT
TRBJ1-1 | . | TRBV13 | once | CASSLVGRPGPEAFF | TGTGCCAGCAGCTTAGTCGGTCGGCCCGGTCCTGAAGCTTTCTTT
TRBJ1-5 | . | TRBV27 | . | CAAGQGIIQPQHF | TGTGCGGCGGGGCAGGGGATCATCCAGCCCCAGCATTTT
TRBJ2-1 | TRBD2 | TRBV11-2 | . | CASSLRAGGQSNEQFF | TGTGCCAGCAGCTTAAGGGCGGGGGGGCAGTCGAATGAGCAGTTCTTC
TRBJ2-5 | . | TRBV28 | few | CASRYREHSRETQYF | TGTGCCAGCAGATACAGGGAGCATTCCCGGGAGACCCAGTACTTC
TRBJ1-2 | TRBD1 | TRBV28 | few | CASSLSRTGYGYTF | TGTGCCAGCAGTTTATCGCGGACAGGCTATGGCTACACCTTC
TRBJ2-1 | TRBD1 | TRBV28 | few | CASSPTGRTGEDEQFF | TGTGCCAGCAGCCCGACCGGAAGGACAGGGGAGGATGAGCAGTTCTTC
TRBJ2-1 | . | TRBV7-9 | few | CASSLVRAGPYNEQFF | TGTGCCAGCAGCTTGGTGCGAGCAGGGCCCTACAATGAGCAGTTCTTC
TRBJ2-3 | . | TRBV28 | few | CASSTTWDTQYF | TGTGCCAGCAGCACCACTTGGGATACGCAGTATTTT
TRBJ1-3 | TRBD1 | TRBV14 | once | CASSQDSDRERNTIYF | TGTGCCAGCAGCCAAGATTCGGACAGGGAAAGAAACACCATATATTTT
TRBJ2-3 | . | TRBV28 | few | CASSLGDSYTDTQYF | TGTGCCAGCAGTTTAGGCGACTCCTACACAGATACGCAGTATTTT
TRBJ1-6 | . | TRBV6-5 | few | CASSARADTLHF | TGTGCCAGCAGTGCCAGGGCTGACACCCTCCACTTT
TRBJ1-5 | . | TRBV7-2 | few | CASSFSGSQPQHF | TGTGCCAGCAGCTTTTCGGGGAGTCAGCCCCAGCATTTT
TRBJ2-2 | . | TRBV4-1 | few | CASSQLTGELFF | TGCGCCAGCAGCCAGTTAACCGGGGAGCTGTTTTTT
TRBJ2-2 | TRBD2 | TRBV19 | . | CASSTSGVTGELFF | TGTGCCAGTAGTACTAGCGGGGTCACCGGGGAGCTGTTTTTT
TRBJ2-5 | TRBD1 | TRBV6-2/TRBV6-3 | . | CASIRQGWGETQYF | TGTGCCAGCATTCGACAGGGTTGGGGAGAGACCCAGTACTTC
TRBJ1-5 | . | TRBV6-6 | . | CAVSGPNQPQHF | TGTGCCGTCTCTGGGCCTAATCAGCCCCAGCATTTT
TRBJ2-3 | TRBD2 | TRBV20-1 | . | CSALAGGLANTQYF | TGCAGTGCTCTAGCGGGAGGCCTTGCAAATACGCAGTATTTT
TRBJ2-7 | . | TRBV28 | few | CASLHSSYEQYF | TGTGCCAGCCTGCACAGCTCCTACGAGCAGTACTTC
TRBJ2-3 | . | TRBV28 | few | CASSFSSGSTDTQYF | TGTGCCAGCAGTTTCTCGTCAGGGAGCACAGATACGCAGTATTTT
TRBJ2-1 | TRBD2 | TRBV7-8 | many | CASSLVAGGFSYNEQFF | TGTGCCAGCAGCTTAGTAGCGGGAGGGTTCTCCTACAATGAGCAGTTCTTC
TRBJ2-5 | . | TRBV20-1 | . | CSAGPGLQETQYF | TGCAGTGCTGGCCCAGGACTCCAAGAGACCCAGTACTTC
TRBJ1-1 | . | TRBV18 | . | CASSPLDQGAEAFF | TGTGCCAGCTCACCATTGGACCAGGGTGCTGAAGCTTTCTTT
TRBJ2-1 | . | TRBV7-9 | few | CAAGQGTYNEQFF | TGTGCCGCCGGGCAGGGGACCTACAATGAGCAGTTCTTC
TRBJ1-2 | . | TRBV28 | few | CASDPQGRSLWGYTF | TGTGCCAGCGACCCCCAGGGAAGGTCTTTATGGGGCTACACCTTC
TRBJ1-2 | TRBD1 | TRBV19 | many | CASSMDRKEYYGYTF | TGTGCCAGTAGTATGGACAGGAAGGAATACTATGGCTACACCTTC
TRBJ2-7 | . | TRBV29-1 | . | CSATRGSEQYF | TGCAGCGCCACGAGGGGCTCCGAGCAGTACTTC
TRBJ2-7 | . | TRBV12-3/TRBV12-4 | . | CASSSSAGTYEQYF | TGTGCCAGCAGTTCCTCGGCGGGTACCTACGAGCAGTACTTC
TRBJ1-5 | . | TRBV27 | few | CASSFTGNSAQHF | TGTGCCAGCAGTTTCACCGGGAACTCGGCCCAGCATTTT
TRBJ2-6 | TRBD1 | TRBV7-9 | . | CASSSDRLLTGANVLTF | TGTGCCAGCAGCTCGGACAGGCTCCTTACTGGGGCCAACGTCCTGACTTTC
TRBJ1-4 | . | TRBV12-3/TRBV12-4 | few | CASSTKAQGTGTNEKLFF | TGTGCCAGCAGTACTAAAGCCCAGGGCACAGGGACTAATGAAAAACTGTTTTTT
TRBJ2-4 | . | TRBV28 | . | CASSRGEAKNIQYF | TGTGCCAGCAGCCGCGGGGAGGCCAAAAACATTCAGTACTTC